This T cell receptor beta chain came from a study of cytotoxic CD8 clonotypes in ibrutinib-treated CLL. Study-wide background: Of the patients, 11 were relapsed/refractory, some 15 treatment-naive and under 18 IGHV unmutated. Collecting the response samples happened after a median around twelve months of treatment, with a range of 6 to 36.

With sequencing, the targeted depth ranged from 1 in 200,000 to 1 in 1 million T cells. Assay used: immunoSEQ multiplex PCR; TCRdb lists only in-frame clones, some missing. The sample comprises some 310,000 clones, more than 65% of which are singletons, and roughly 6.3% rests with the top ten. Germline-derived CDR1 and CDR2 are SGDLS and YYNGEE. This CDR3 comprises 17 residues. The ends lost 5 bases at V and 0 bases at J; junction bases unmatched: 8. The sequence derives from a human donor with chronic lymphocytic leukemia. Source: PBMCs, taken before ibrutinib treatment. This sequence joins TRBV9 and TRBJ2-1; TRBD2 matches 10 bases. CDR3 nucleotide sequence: TGTGCCAGCAGGGGGGCGGCTAGCGGGAGCTCCTACAATGAGCAGTTCTTC. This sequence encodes CASRGAASGSSYNEQFF. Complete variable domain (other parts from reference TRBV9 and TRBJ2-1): DSGVTQTPKHLITATGQRVTLRCSPRSGDLSVYWYQQSLDQGLQFLIQYYNGEERAKGNILERFSAQQFPDLHSELNLSSLELGDSALYFCASRGAASGSSYNEQFFGPGTRLTVL.